This T cell receptor beta chain was identified during a study of blood T cell repertoires in COVID-19. The wider study: Acute and convalescent COVID-19 samples came from the United States, Italy and Spain.

Source study methods: Scientists estimated how many nucleated cells there were by amplifying reference gene primers. TCRdb's table, derived via immunoSEQ multiplex PCR, lists solely in-frame clones and lacks some. D and trimming come from the DNA, and the V and J calls and clone size come from that table. The profile covers around 700,000 clones, with more than 80% appearing a single time and around 0.3% taken by the ten largest. This clone was counted only a few times. The sequencing sample was made of peripheral blood. The source is a woman aged 18-29 years with acute or convalescent COVID-19.

The CDR3 protein is CASSLLDRVGSGYTF. The CDR3 DNA reads TGTGCCAGCAGCCTTCTGGACAGGGTGGGAAGTGGCTACACCTTC. The V call is TRBV9, the J call TRBJ1-2; 8 positions agree with TRBD1. The CDR3 length is 15 residues. V lost 4 bases, J lost 7 bases, and 12 bases stayed unmatched. Germline CDR1 reads SGDLS; CDR2 reads YYNGEE.